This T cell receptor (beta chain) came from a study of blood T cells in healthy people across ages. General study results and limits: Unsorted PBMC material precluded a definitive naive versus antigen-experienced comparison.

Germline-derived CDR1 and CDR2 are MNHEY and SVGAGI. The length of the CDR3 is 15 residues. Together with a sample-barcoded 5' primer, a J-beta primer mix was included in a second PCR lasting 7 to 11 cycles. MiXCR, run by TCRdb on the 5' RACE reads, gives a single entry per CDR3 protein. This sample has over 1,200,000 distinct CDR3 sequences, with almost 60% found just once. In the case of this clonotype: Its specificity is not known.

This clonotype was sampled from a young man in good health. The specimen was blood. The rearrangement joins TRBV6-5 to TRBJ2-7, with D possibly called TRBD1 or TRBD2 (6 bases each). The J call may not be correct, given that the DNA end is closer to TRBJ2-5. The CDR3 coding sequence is TGTGCCAGCAGTCCCAGTCCGGGGGCAGAAGAGACCCAGTACTTC. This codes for CASSPSPGAEETQYF.